This TCR beta chain was profiled in a study of blood T cells in healthy people across ages. Study conclusions and caveats: Compared with aged donors, long-lived donors showed fewer expanded clones, suggesting selection.

Then a second PCR, running roughly 7 to 11 cycles, was carried out with a sample-barcoded 5' primer and a J-beta primer mix. Each cDNA molecule received a tag from a template-switch adaptor that had 12 random nucleotides. Each CDR3 protein is one row after TCRdb ran MiXCR on the 5' RACE reads. The sample yields about 1.6 million distinct CDR3 sequences, almost 35% seen once. Of note for this clonotype: The antigen is undetermined.

What was sequenced was blood. The receptor's source is a woman between 25 and 40 years old in good health.

This CDR3 is CASSQIQGTSTDTQYF. For the CDR3, the DNA is TGTGCCAGCAGCCAAATACAGGGGACATCCACAGATACGCAGTATTTT. V usage is TRBV11-2 and J usage is TRBJ2-3; 7 bases match TRBD1. The V gene end was trimmed by 5 bases and the J gene end by 2 bases; junction bases not matched to a gene: 10. The CDR3 covers 16 residues. CDR1 and CDR2 (germline): SGHAT, FQNNGV.